Listed here are 15 T cell receptor beta chains from one sample, sequenced in a study of metastatic and nonmetastatic thyroid tumors. TCRdb redid the clone calls on the PCR reads using MiXCR. The table includes approximately 82,000 clones, under 15% detected once. None of the patients had undergone any treatment ahead of thyroid surgery. The sequenced sample was tumor tissue. These receptors were collected from a female donor with papillary thyroid cancer or a benign thyroid nodule (not recorded which). Some clones in this sample may be carry-over from other donors' samples.

This clone was recorded many times. The identical CDR3 is also encoded by other nucleotide sequences in the sample. The genes are TRBV7-6 and TRBJ2-7; D is perhaps TRBD2 (6 bases). V lost 3 bases, J lost 5 bases, and 14 bases lay in between. The CDR3 sequence is 14 residues long. Germline CDR1 reads SGHVS; CDR2 reads FNYEAQ. The CDR3 region is CASSFRPGEDEQYF. In DNA form, the CDR3 reads TGTGCCAGCAGCTTCCGCCCGGGAGAAGACGAGCAGTACTTC.

Details on this clone: A read error may produce the germline difference seen at one junction end. V gene TRBV12-3 or TRBV12-4 combines with J gene TRBJ1-1; 11 bases line up with TRBD1. The CDR3 has 16 residues. CDR3 residues: CASILKGTGGRTESFF. In DNA form, the CDR3 reads TGTGCCAGCATCTTAAAAGGGACAGGGGGGCGGACTGAATCTTTCTTT.

About this clone itself: A clone one base away is much larger, so this may be a read error. The chain has TRBV20-1 and TRBJ2-5; 12 positions agree with TRBD2. Germline trimming cut 2 bases from V and 1 base from J; bases unmatched to any gene: 5. The CDR3 consists of 16 residues. CDR1 DFQATT and CDR2 SNEGSKA come from the germline V gene (reference sequence). CDR3: CSARTGLAGLQETQYF. CDR3 sequence (DNA): TGCAGTGCTAGAACCGGACTAGCGGGGCTCCAAGAGACCCAGTACTTC.

In this sample, this clone turned up many times. V and J are TRBV19 and TRBJ1-4; 8 nucleotides align to TRBD1. J gave up 9 bases and V 3 bases, and 6 bases lay outside the gene matches. This CDR3 has 14 residues. The germline CDR1 and CDR2 sequences are LNHDA and SQIVND (reference sequence). In nucleotides, the CDR3 is TGTGCCAGTAGTATCCGCCAGGGGGCTCAAAAACTGTTTTTT. The encoded protein is CASSIRQGAQKLFF.

Ten or more counts support this clone. The V call is TRBV2, the J call TRBJ2-3; 7 bases align to TRBD1. The CDR3 totals 15 residues. Germline CDR1 is SNHLY and CDR2 is FYNNEI. The junction had 6 bases not matched to a gene; V was cut back by 6 bases and J by 0 bases. The CDR3 DNA reads as TGTGCCAGCAGCCCACAGGGGTTTAGCACAGATACGCAGTATTTT. This encodes CASSPQGFSTDTQYF.

This clone was seen a single time. Being one base from a much bigger clone, this may be a read error. The chain combines TRBV5-1 with TRBJ2-5; D gene uncertain. Germline CDR1 SGHRS, CDR2 YFSETQ. CDR3 size: 15 residues. Here the CDR3 DNA reads TGCTCCAGCAGCTTGTCGCCAGGTAGTGCGGAGACCCAGTACTTC. This codes for CSSSLSPGSAETQYF. Variable domain in full (rest from reference TRBV5-1 and TRBJ2-5): KAGVTQTPRYLIKTRGQQVTLSCSPISGHRSVSWYQQTPGQGLQFLFEYFSETQRNKGNFPGRFSGRQFSNSRSEMNVSTLELGDSALYLCSSSLSPGSAETQYFGPGTRLLVL.

This clone is medium-sized (0.01 to 0.1%) within its sample. The genes are TRBV12-3 or TRBV12-4 and TRBJ1-2; D call uncertain. With 4 bases removed from V and 6 bases from J, the gap between germline ends came to 6 bases. The CDR3 loop spans 11 amino acids. For the CDR3, the DNA is TGTGCCAGCAGTTCTGAGGATGGCTACACCTTC. As protein: CASSSEDGYTF.

This clone was found many times. The chain links TRBV9 to TRBJ1-3; 11 nucleotides line up with TRBD1. The CDR3 is made up of 18 amino acids. The ends lost 4 bases at V and 1 base at J; junction bases unmatched: 10. CDR1 SGDLS and CDR2 YYNGEE come from the germline V gene. In nucleotides, the CDR3 is TGTGCCAGCAGCAAAGACCCGGACAGGGGGCAGTCTGGAAACACCATATATTTT. This sequence encodes CASSKDPDRGQSGNTIYF.

This clone appeared a few times. Possible read error: a much larger clone is one base away. This chain joins TRBV29-1 and TRBJ1-1; D is ambiguous. CDR3 length: 13 amino acids. Germline CDR1 is SQVTM and CDR2 is ANQGSEA. The CDR3 region is CSVKKEENTGAFF. The CDR3 region has the DNA TGCAGCGTAAAGAAAGAGGAGAACACTGGAGCTTTCTTT.

This clone was detected only a few times. This could be a read error, since a much larger clone is one nucleotide away. This same CDR3 is encoded by further DNA sequences in the sample. The chain combines TRBV6-5 with TRBJ1-5, with 10 bases matching TRBD1. Germline CDR1 MNHEY, CDR2 SVGAGI. The trim removed 6 bases at V and 5 bases at J, leaving 10 bases unmatched. This CDR3 is 16 amino acids long. The CDR3 loop reads CASSYPRDRGHQPQHF. The CDR3 DNA reads TGTGCCAGCAGCTACCCGAGGGACAGGGGCCATCAGCCCCAGCATTTT.

This clone was picked up many times. The chain uses TRBV30 and TRBJ1-5; D gene uncertain. This CDR3 has 13 amino acids. The germline CDR1 and CDR2 sequences are GTSNPN and SVGIG (reference sequence). The V gene lost 4 bases and the J gene lost 3 bases, with 10 bases spanning the gap. The CDR3 is CAWTGAPNQPQHF. CDR3 nucleotide sequence: TGTGCCTGGACGGGAGCCCCCAATCAGCCCCAGCATTTT.

To note about this clone: Being one base from a much bigger clone, this may be a read error. J is TRBJ1-1 and V is TRBV5-4, with a possible D match to TRBD1 (5 bases). Germline loops: CDR1 SGHNT, CDR2 YYREEE (reference sequence). The CDR3 runs 13 residues. The CDR3, as DNA: TGTGCCAGCAGCTGGGCGGGGGGAGTCGAAGTTTTCTTT. It yields the protein CASSWAGGVEVFF.

By share, this clone ranks as medium-sized. The chain employs TRBV6-5 and TRBJ2-1; maybe TRBD2 (8 bases). Trimming stripped 1 base from V and 7 bases from J, with 26 bases between. Germline CDR1 and CDR2: MNHEY and SVGAGI. CDR3 length: 19 residues. CDR3 nucleotide sequence: TGTGCCAGCAGTTACTGGGGGACAGATAGCGGGATGGGGGGTAATGAGCAGTTCTTC. This codes for CASSYWGTDSGMGGNEQFF.

The chain carries TRBV7-3 and TRBJ1-1; D perhaps matches TRBD1 (5 bases). The CDR3 has 15 residues. Trimming took 6 bases from V and 1 from J, leaving 15 bases between them. Germline V gene data show CDR1 as SGHTA and CDR2 as FQGTGA. The CDR3 DNA reads as TGTGCCAGCAGACCCCAGTCCGACAGGAACACTGAAGCTTTCTTT. Protein sequence: CASRPQSDRNTEAFF.

This clone has a count of ten or more. The chain recombines TRBV2 with TRBJ1-2; D gene unclear. The germline CDR1 and CDR2 sequences are SNHLY and FYNNEI. This CDR3 has 11 amino acids. V lost 8 bases to trimming and J lost 8 bases, with 12 bases between them. This CDR3 reads CASVYGGGYTF. The CDR3 DNA reads as TGTGCCAGCGTATATGGAGGCGGCTACACCTTC.